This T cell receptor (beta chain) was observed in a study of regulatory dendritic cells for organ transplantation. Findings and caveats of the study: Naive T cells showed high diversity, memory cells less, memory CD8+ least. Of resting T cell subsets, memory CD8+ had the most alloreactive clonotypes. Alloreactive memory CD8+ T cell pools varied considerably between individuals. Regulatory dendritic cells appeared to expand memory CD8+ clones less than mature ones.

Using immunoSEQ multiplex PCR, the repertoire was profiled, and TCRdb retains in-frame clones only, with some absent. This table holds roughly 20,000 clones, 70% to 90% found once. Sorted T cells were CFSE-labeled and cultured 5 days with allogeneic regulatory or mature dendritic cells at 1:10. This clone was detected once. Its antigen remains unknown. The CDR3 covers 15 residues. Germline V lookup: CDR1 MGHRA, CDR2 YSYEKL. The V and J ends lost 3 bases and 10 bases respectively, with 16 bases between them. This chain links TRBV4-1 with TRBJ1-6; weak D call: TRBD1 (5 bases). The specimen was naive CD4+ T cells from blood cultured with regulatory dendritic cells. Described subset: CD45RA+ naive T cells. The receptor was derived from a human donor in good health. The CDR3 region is CASSHSGGGWSPLHF. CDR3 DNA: TGCGCCAGCAGCCATAGCGGGGGTGGGTGGTCACCCCTCCACTTT.